The rows below give T cell receptor beta chains drawn from one sample of a study of blood T cell repertoires in COVID-19. TCRdb's table, derived via immunoSEQ multiplex PCR, lists solely in-frame clones and lacks some. This table holds over 200,000 clones, roughly 77% found once. The sequenced sample was peripheral blood. The receptors shown here come from a woman of 80 years or more with acute or convalescent COVID-19. Each CDR3 is given with its conserved first and last residue. The order of the fields is V gene, J gene, clone size, CDR3 length, D gene, CDR3 DNA, CDR3 protein. The D gene is left open where the match is weak. Size is omitted from some rows. Given values are once, few, many or a class for expanded clones.

v_call: TRBV6-6
j_call: TRBJ2-1
clone_size: once
cdr3_length: 14
d_call: NA
cdr3_nt: TGTGCCAGCAGTTATTCCGGCTCCTACAATGAGCAGTTCTTC
cdr3_aa: CASSYSGSYNEQFF

v_call: TRBV2
j_call: TRBJ1-5
clone_size: NA
cdr3_length: 14
d_call: TRBD1
cdr3_nt: TGTGCCAGCAGTACGACAGGGGGCAATCAGCCCCAGCATTTT
cdr3_aa: CASSTTGGNQPQHF

v_call: TRBV4-2
j_call: TRBJ2-5
clone_size: NA
cdr3_length: 17
d_call: TRBD2
cdr3_nt: TGTGCCAGCAGCCAAGTCGCCCCGGGACTAGCGGTAGAGACCCAGTACTTC
cdr3_aa: CASSQVAPGLAVETQYF

v_call: TRBV4-3
j_call: TRBJ1-2
clone_size: few
cdr3_length: 15
d_call: TRBD1
cdr3_nt: TGCGCCAGCAGCCAGGGACGACAGGGATCTTATGGCTACACCTTC
cdr3_aa: CASSQGRQGSYGYTF

v_call: TRBV4-1
j_call: TRBJ2-1
clone_size: NA
cdr3_length: 18
d_call: TRBD2
cdr3_nt: TGCGCCAGCAGCCAAGATCAATCTAGCGGGAGCTCCTACAATGAGCAGTTCTTC
cdr3_aa: CASSQDQSSGSSYNEQFF

v_call: TRBV10-3
j_call: TRBJ2-7
clone_size: once
cdr3_length: 15
d_call: TRBD1
cdr3_nt: TGTGCCATCAGCACCAGCCAGGGGGAAACCTACGAGCAGTACTTC
cdr3_aa: CAISTSQGETYEQYF

v_call: TRBV5-5
j_call: TRBJ2-6
clone_size: NA
cdr3_length: 15
d_call: NA
cdr3_nt: TGTGCCAGCAGTCTCGAACACTCTGGGGCCAACGTCCTGACTTTC
cdr3_aa: CASSLEHSGANVLTF

v_call: TRBV10-3
j_call: TRBJ2-2
clone_size: NA
cdr3_length: 14
d_call: TRBD1
cdr3_nt: TGTGCCAACTCCGGGACAGGGGGTCCCGGGGAGCTGTTTTTT
cdr3_aa: CANSGTGGPGELFF

v_call: TRBV6-5
j_call: TRBJ1-2
clone_size: NA
cdr3_length: 13
d_call: NA
cdr3_nt: TGTGCCAGCAGGAAATTTCGACAGGAAGGCTACACCTTC
cdr3_aa: CASRKFRQEGYTF

v_call: TRBV5-1
j_call: TRBJ2-1
clone_size: NA
cdr3_length: 12
d_call: NA
cdr3_nt: TGCGCCAGCAGCTCGACGCAGGGAAGTGAGTTCTTC
cdr3_aa: CASSSTQGSEFF

v_call: TRBV5-5
j_call: TRBJ1-4
clone_size: NA
cdr3_length: 14
d_call: TRBD1
cdr3_nt: TGTGCCAGCAGCTCCCGGGACAGGGATGAAAAACTGTTTTTT
cdr3_aa: CASSSRDRDEKLFF

v_call: TRBV5-4
j_call: TRBJ1-1
clone_size: once
cdr3_length: 16
d_call: TRBD1
cdr3_nt: TGTGCCAGCAGCTTGGCCTGGGGACAGGATGGGAGTGAAGCTTTCTTT
cdr3_aa: CASSLAWGQDGSEAFF

v_call: TRBV5-5
j_call: TRBJ2-1
clone_size: NA
cdr3_length: 13
d_call: TRBD2
cdr3_nt: TGTGCCAGCAGCCGCGGGGGGGCCGATGAGCAGTTCTTC
cdr3_aa: CASSRGGADEQFF

v_call: TRBV18
j_call: TRBJ1-1
clone_size: NA
cdr3_length: 15
d_call: NA
cdr3_nt: TGTGCCAGCTCAACTACCGACAGTACCCACACTGAAGCTTTCTTT
cdr3_aa: CASSTTDSTHTEAFF

v_call: TRBV18
j_call: TRBJ2-1
clone_size: NA
cdr3_length: 14
d_call: NA
cdr3_nt: TGTGCCAGCTCACCAGGATCGCACGGGGAAGAGCAGTTCTTC
cdr3_aa: CASSPGSHGEEQFF

v_call: TRBV6-2/TRBV6-3
j_call: TRBJ2-5
clone_size: once
cdr3_length: 14
d_call: NA
cdr3_nt: TGTGCCAGCAGTTACTCGTCCCCAGAAGAGACCCAGTACTTC
cdr3_aa: CASSYSSPEETQYF

v_call: TRBV25-1
j_call: TRBJ1-2
clone_size: NA
cdr3_length: 15
d_call: NA
cdr3_nt: TGTGCCAGCAGCCCCGTGGGAGCGGGTTCGGGGGGCTACACCTTC
cdr3_aa: CASSPVGAGSGGYTF

v_call: TRBV7-9
j_call: TRBJ2-2
clone_size: NA
cdr3_length: 15
d_call: NA
cdr3_nt: TGTGCCAGCAGCACCGACAGGCAGAACACCGGGGAGCTGTTTTTT
cdr3_aa: CASSTDRQNTGELFF

v_call: TRBV29-1
j_call: TRBJ2-5
clone_size: NA
cdr3_length: 19
d_call: TRBD2
cdr3_nt: TGCAGCGTTGTAAAATTTTTATCGGGACTAGCGGGATTTGGAGAGACCCAGTACTTC
cdr3_aa: CSVVKFLSGLAGFGETQYF

v_call: TRBV9
j_call: TRBJ1-6
clone_size: few
cdr3_length: 14
d_call: NA
cdr3_nt: TGTGCCAGCAGCGTAGCGTCCTATAATTCACCCCTCCACTTT
cdr3_aa: CASSVASYNSPLHF

v_call: TRBV6-2/TRBV6-3
j_call: TRBJ1-5
clone_size: NA
cdr3_length: 16
d_call: NA
cdr3_nt: TGTGCCAGCAGTTACCGTCAGGGTGTAAGCAATCAGCCCCAGCATTTT
cdr3_aa: CASSYRQGVSNQPQHF

v_call: TRBV20-1
j_call: TRBJ2-2
clone_size: NA
cdr3_length: 14
d_call: NA
cdr3_nt: TGCAGTGCTAGTACTAGATCTTTGGCCGGGGAGCTGTTTTTT
cdr3_aa: CSASTRSLAGELFF

v_call: TRBV5-1
j_call: TRBJ1-2
clone_size: few
cdr3_length: 12
d_call: NA
cdr3_nt: TGCGCCAGCAGCTTGAGTGAGCGGAGCTACACCTTC
cdr3_aa: CASSLSERSYTF

v_call: TRBV6-5
j_call: TRBJ1-5
clone_size: NA
cdr3_length: 16
d_call: NA
cdr3_nt: TGTGCCAGCAGTTACACGGGGATAGGGAGCAATCAGCCCCAGCATTTT
cdr3_aa: CASSYTGIGSNQPQHF

v_call: TRBV10-2
j_call: TRBJ2-7
clone_size: NA
cdr3_length: 13
d_call: NA
cdr3_nt: TGCGCCAGCAGTGAAGGAGGCCCCTACGAGCAGTACTTC
cdr3_aa: CASSEGGPYEQYF

v_call: TRBV18
j_call: TRBJ2-7
clone_size: few
cdr3_length: 17
d_call: NA
cdr3_nt: TGTGCCAGCTCACGAGGAATTGGCCGCGCACCCTCCTACGAGCAGTACTTC
cdr3_aa: CASSRGIGRAPSYEQYF

v_call: TRBV5-1
j_call: TRBJ2-2
clone_size: NA
cdr3_length: 14
d_call: NA
cdr3_nt: TGCGCCAGCAGCTACCCGACATCCACCGGGGAGCTGTTTTTT
cdr3_aa: CASSYPTSTGELFF

v_call: TRBV6-5
j_call: TRBJ2-5
clone_size: NA
cdr3_length: 13
d_call: NA
cdr3_nt: TGTGCCAGCAGTTACGCACTCCAAGAGACCCAGTACTTC
cdr3_aa: CASSYALQETQYF

v_call: TRBV5-1
j_call: TRBJ1-1
clone_size: few
cdr3_length: 14
d_call: NA
cdr3_nt: TGCGCCAGCCTAAGAGACCAGGGGAACACTGAAGCTTTCTTT
cdr3_aa: CASLRDQGNTEAFF

v_call: TRBV4-2
j_call: TRBJ1-1
clone_size: NA
cdr3_length: 16
d_call: NA
cdr3_nt: TGTGCCAGCAGCCAAGATTTCGGGGTTCCGAACACTGAAGCTTTCTTT
cdr3_aa: CASSQDFGVPNTEAFF

v_call: TRBV6-2/TRBV6-3
j_call: TRBJ1-2
clone_size: few
cdr3_length: 15
d_call: NA
cdr3_nt: TGTGCCAGCAGTTACTTCTCCGGTCCTCACTATGGCTACACCTTC
cdr3_aa: CASSYFSGPHYGYTF

v_call: TRBV5-4
j_call: TRBJ2-3
clone_size: NA
cdr3_length: 16
d_call: NA
cdr3_nt: TGTGCCAGCAGCTGGGGGTCTGGGGGGAGCACAGATACGCAGTATTTT
cdr3_aa: CASSWGSGGSTDTQYF

v_call: TRBV4-1
j_call: TRBJ1-1
clone_size: NA
cdr3_length: 14
d_call: NA
cdr3_nt: TGCGCCAGCAGCCAAGGCGGGTTGAACACTGAAGCTTTCTTT
cdr3_aa: CASSQGGLNTEAFF

v_call: TRBV6-5
j_call: TRBJ2-7
clone_size: NA
cdr3_length: 15
d_call: TRBD1
cdr3_nt: TGTGCCAGTTTTGGGGCCGGGACAGGGGACGACGAGCAGTACTTC
cdr3_aa: CASFGAGTGDDEQYF

v_call: TRBV5-1
j_call: TRBJ1-2
clone_size: NA
cdr3_length: 14
d_call: TRBD1
cdr3_nt: TGCGCCAGCAGACAGGGGGAGAAGCATTATGGCTACACCTTC
cdr3_aa: CASRQGEKHYGYTF

v_call: TRBV6-5
j_call: TRBJ1-6
clone_size: NA
cdr3_length: 14
d_call: NA
cdr3_nt: TGTGCCAGCAGTAACCGGGACTATAATTCACCCCTCCACTTT
cdr3_aa: CASSNRDYNSPLHF

v_call: TRBV10-2
j_call: TRBJ1-4
clone_size: once
cdr3_length: 13
d_call: NA
cdr3_nt: TGCGCCAGCACGTTGCAGGTTGGCGAAAAACTGTTTTTT
cdr3_aa: CASTLQVGEKLFF

v_call: TRBV5-1
j_call: TRBJ2-3
clone_size: NA
cdr3_length: 14
d_call: TRBD1
cdr3_nt: TGCGCCAGTAAGGCAGGGGGCAGAACAGATACGCAGTATTTT
cdr3_aa: CASKAGGRTDTQYF

v_call: TRBV6-1
j_call: TRBJ1-2
clone_size: NA
cdr3_length: 15
d_call: NA
cdr3_nt: TGTGCCAGCAGTGATCTACAGACGGCTAACTATGGCTACACCTTC
cdr3_aa: CASSDLQTANYGYTF

v_call: TRBV10-3
j_call: TRBJ2-1
clone_size: few
cdr3_length: 17
d_call: TRBD2
cdr3_nt: TGTGCCATCAGTGCGACTAGCGGGGGGGCCGCCTACAATGAGCAGTTCTTC
cdr3_aa: CAISATSGGAAYNEQFF

v_call: TRBV7-9
j_call: TRBJ2-3
clone_size: NA
cdr3_length: 15
d_call: TRBD1
cdr3_nt: TGTGCCAGCAGCCAACAGGGGGCAAAAGCAGATACGCAGTATTTT
cdr3_aa: CASSQQGAKADTQYF

v_call: TRBV19
j_call: TRBJ2-2
clone_size: NA
cdr3_length: 19
d_call: TRBD2
cdr3_nt: TGTGCCAGTAAGGCAGGACTAGCGGGAGGGGCTTTTTACACCGGGGAGCTGTTTTTT
cdr3_aa: CASKAGLAGGAFYTGELFF

v_call: TRBV5-1
j_call: TRBJ2-5
clone_size: NA
cdr3_length: 13
d_call: NA
cdr3_nt: TGCGCCAGCAGCTTGGAACAGGCGGAGACCCAGTACTTC
cdr3_aa: CASSLEQAETQYF

v_call: TRBV15
j_call: TRBJ1-6
clone_size: NA
cdr3_length: 16
d_call: NA
cdr3_nt: TGTGCCACCAGCAGTAGTAAGAGCTCCTATAATTCACCCCTCCACTTT
cdr3_aa: CATSSSKSSYNSPLHF